The 32 T cell receptor beta chains listed next were all sequenced from one sample in a study of T cells in Graves' hyperthyroidism and ophthalmopathy. What was amplified from RNA transcripts were TCR beta CDR3 regions. Using the HTBI primer set, a first-round RT-PCR was run on the TCR CDR3. TCRdb re-called the multiplex PCR reads through MiXCR, storing one row per CDR3 protein. The repertoire includes 450,000 to 650,000 distinct CDR3 sequences, roughly 20% of them detected once, and 26% sits in the top ten. The sample was blood. All receptors come from a young man with Graves' hyperthyroidism.

This clonotype was observed many times. The CDR3 reads CASRYRATSGYTF. The CDR3 region has the DNA TGTGCCAGCAGGTACAGGGCCACCTCGGGCTACACCTTC. The V call is TRBV12-3 or TRBV12-4, the J call TRBJ1-2; possible D gene TRBD1, 6 bases. This CDR3 has 13 amino acids. The V end was cut by 6 bases, the J end by 8 bases, with 16 bases between.

This clonotype was seen a few times. The rearrangement joins TRBV5-1 to TRBJ1-5; TRBD1 aligns across 8 bases. Trimming cost V 4 bases and J 7 bases; bases outside gene matches: 13. This CDR3 is 16 amino acids long. From germline, CDR1 is SGHRS and CDR2 YFSETQ. The CDR3 DNA reads TGCGCCAGCAGCGAAGGTCTGCAGGGGGCAGGGCAGCCCCAGCATTTT. This sequence encodes CASSEGLQGAGQPQHF.

This clonotype was seen repeatedly, ten times or more. This chain connects TRBV27 to TRBJ1-2; TRBD1 matches 9 bases. The CDR3 is 15 residues long. Germline V CDR1 and CDR2: MNHEY, SMNVEV (reference sequence). V lost 3 bases, J lost 6 bases, and 8 bases stayed unmatched. The CDR3 DNA reads as TGTGCCAGCAGTTTGAGGGACAGGGAGGGCGATGGCTACACCTTC. Translated, it gives CASSLRDREGDGYTF.

This clonotype was detected ten times or more. The chain carries TRBV12-3 or TRBV12-4 and TRBJ2-7; D may be TRBD1 (7 bases). The V gene lost 1 base and the J gene lost 3 bases, with 13 bases spanning the gap. The CDR3 contains 15 residues. The DNA for the CDR3 is TGTGCCAGCAGTTTAGGCAGGGGGGTCCGCTACGAGCAGTACTTC. Its translation: CASSLGRGVRYEQYF.

A remark on this clonotype: The junction departs from germline at one end; a sequencing error may be responsible. The rearrangement links TRBV29-1 to TRBJ2-7, with D uncertain. Germline CDR1 SQVTM, CDR2 ANQGSEA. The CDR3 contains 11 residues. The CDR3 DNA is TGCAGCGTCAGGCCGGGCGCCATCATGCACTTC. It yields the protein CSVRPGAIMHF.

This clonotype was counted only a few times. V usage is TRBV5-1 and J usage is TRBJ2-7; a possible D gene is TRBD2 (6 bases). Trimming took 5 bases from V and 0 from J, leaving 12 bases between them. Per germline, CDR1 SGHRS and CDR2 YFSETQ. This CDR3 is built from 14 residues. The CDR3 DNA is TGCGCCAGCAGGCAGGAGGGGACCTCCTACGAGCAGTACTTC. It encodes CASRQEGTSYEQYF.

This chain links TRBV2 with TRBJ2-7; D possibly corresponds to TRBD1 (5 bases). CDR3 length: 13 amino acids. Germline V CDR1 and CDR2: SNHLY, FYNNEI. Trimming left V 4 bases short and J 2 bases short, with 9 bases between. CDR3 in DNA: TGTGCCAGCAGTGTCAGGGTGCCCTACGAGCAGTACTTC. As protein: CASSVRVPYEQYF. Variable domain in full (rest from reference TRBV2 and TRBJ2-7): EPEVTQTPSHQVTQMGQEVILRCVPISNHLYFYWYRQILGQKVEFLVSFYNNEISEKSEIFDDQFSVERPDGSNFTLKIRSTKLEDSAMYFCASSVRVPYEQYFGPGTRLTVT.

This clonotype was seen at least ten times. The rearrangement uses TRBV19 and TRBJ1-1, with D possibly TRBD1 on 5 matching bases. The CDR3 spans 14 residues. V dropped 6 bases and J dropped 3 bases, with 14 bases sitting between them. Germline V gene lookup returns CDR1 LNHDA and CDR2 SQIVND (reference sequence). The CDR3 bases are TGTGCCAGTAGAACCGGGGGGACCCACACTGAAGCTTTCTTT. It specifies CASRTGGTHTEAFF.

This clonotype was picked up many times. The V gene is TRBV28, the J gene TRBJ2-7, with D possibly called TRBD1 or TRBD2 (5 bases each). V lost 5 bases and J lost 6, with 17 bases in between. The germline V gene has CDR1 MDHEN and CDR2 SYDVKM. The CDR3 covers 14 residues. CDR3 region: CASSARGPAGEQYF. The CDR3, as DNA: TGTGCCAGCAGTGCCCGGGGACCAGCAGGCGAGCAGTACTTC.

This clonotype came up once. The rearrangement joins TRBV19 to TRBJ1-5; perhaps TRBD1 as D (5 bases). V lost 6 bases to trimming and J lost 11 bases, with 17 bases between them. The CDR3 has 13 amino acids. Per germline, CDR1 LNHDA and CDR2 SQIVND (reference sequence). CDR3 residues: CASRTSGRRAQHF. The CDR3 coding sequence is TGTGCCAGTAGGACGTCAGGGCGCCGAGCCCAGCATTTT.

The V gene is TRBV28, the J gene TRBJ1-2; no clear D gene. Germline V gives CDR1 MDHEN, CDR2 SYDVKM. Trimming removed 7 bases from V and 0 bases from J, with 9 bases in between. This CDR3 is built from 13 residues. CDR3 protein: CASTDGANYGYTF. DNA for the CDR3: TGTGCCAGCACAGACGGGGCTAACTATGGCTACACCTTC.

This clonotype has ten or more counts. CDR3 bases: TGTGCCAGCAGTTCCACTAGTCTCGCGAACACCGGGGAGCTGTTTTTT. Translated: CASSSTSLANTGELFF. The genes are TRBV28 and TRBJ2-2; a weak D match, TRBD2 (5 bases). This CDR3 has 16 amino acids. Trimming removed 4 bases from V and 0 bases from J, with 12 bases in between. CDR1 is MDHEN and CDR2 is SYDVKM in the germline V gene.

Points on this clonotype: One end of the junction varies from germline; a read error may be responsible. The V and J genes are TRBV6-1 and TRBJ1-2; D gene ambiguous. CDR1 MNHNS and CDR2 SASEGT come from the germline V gene. The CDR3 consists of 13 residues. CDR3 residues: CARSDTEPYGYTF. The CDR3 DNA reads as TGTGCCAGGAGTGATACCGAACCCTATGGCTACACCTTC.

This clonotype appeared a few times. The rearrangement uses TRBV11-2 and TRBJ1-1; no clear D gene. The CDR3 extends over 14 amino acids. Trimming pared 6 bases from V and 4 bases from J, leaving 15 bases between. Germline assignment: CDR1 SGHAT and CDR2 FQNNGV. Here the CDR3 DNA reads TGTGCCAGCAGGTGGTCACCTACCAGCACTGAAGCTTTCTTT. Its protein is CASRWSPTSTEAFF.

The table lists this clonotype with many counts. The chain uses TRBV9 and TRBJ1-1; unclear D gene. Trimming pared 0 bases from V and 1 base from J, leaving 7 bases between. Germline lookup yields CDR1 SGDLS and CDR2 YYNGEE. The CDR3 is 14 residues long. This chain's CDR3 is CASSVGLGNTEAFF. The CDR3, as DNA: TGTGCCAGCAGCGTAGGGCTGGGGAACACTGAAGCTTTCTTT.

This clonotype appeared a few times. V and J are TRBV6-1 and TRBJ2-5; maybe TRBD1 (7 bases). This CDR3 region has 15 residues. From germline, CDR1 is MNHNS and CDR2 SASEGT. V lost 1 base to trimming and J lost 4 bases, with 13 bases between them. The CDR3 loop is CASSEGQGGSETQYF. Here the CDR3 DNA reads TGTGCCAGCAGTGAAGGACAGGGAGGTTCAGAGACCCAGTACTTC.

CDR3 in amino acids: CASSEGGADTEAFF. CDR3 nucleotides: TGTGCCAGCAGTGAGGGGGGAGCGGACACTGAAGCTTTCTTT. The chain combines TRBV2 with TRBJ1-1; perhaps TRBD1 as D (5 bases). Germline lookup yields CDR1 SNHLY and CDR2 FYNNEI. The CDR3 runs 14 residues. Trimming took 3 bases from V and 3 from J, leaving 11 bases between them.

In this sample, this clonotype turned up many times. The chain recombines TRBV6-5 with TRBJ1-5; 9 bases line up with TRBD1. This CDR3 is 17 amino acids long. V was pared by 0 bases and J by 1 base, with 4 bases of the junction left unmatched. In germline, CDR1 is MNHEY, CDR2 SVGAGI. CDR3 nucleotides: TGTGCCAGCAGTTACTCTTCGACAGGGGGAAGCAATCAGCCCCAGCATTTT. Translation: CASSYSSTGGSNQPQHF.

At least ten counts were recorded for this clonotype. V and J are TRBV4-1 and TRBJ1-2, with TRBD1 as a possible D gene (6 bases). V was clipped by 0 bases and J by 2 bases, with 7 bases between them. The CDR3 contains 14 residues. Germline loops: CDR1 MGHRA, CDR2 YSYEKL. CDR3 sequence: CASSQDQGNYGYTF. Here the CDR3 DNA reads TGCGCCAGCAGCCAAGATCAGGGGAACTATGGCTACACCTTC.

Ten or more counts support this clonotype. The rearrangement links TRBV12-3 or TRBV12-4 to TRBJ2-4; the match to TRBD2 covers 13 bases. The CDR3 is made up of 19 amino acids. V trimming: 5 bases; J trimming: 2 bases; junction bases outside the gene matches: 12. CDR3 nucleotides: TGTGCCAGCAGTCCTCCACTAGCGGGGGGGCCTGTGTCCAAAAACATTCAGTACTTC. Its protein product is CASSPPLAGGPVSKNIQYF.

The gene calls are TRBV19 and TRBJ1-5; D ambiguous. Germline V lookup: CDR1 LNHDA, CDR2 SQIVND (reference sequence). The V end was cut by 3 bases, the J end by 0 bases, with 9 bases between. The CDR3 runs 15 residues. CDR3 bases: TGTGCCAGTAGTATGCAGGAGAGTAGCAATCAGCCCCAGCATTTT. As protein: CASSMQESSNQPQHF.

This clonotype was counted only a few times. The CDR3: CASHRERAANTGELFF. The CDR3 DNA is TGTGCCAGCCACCGGGAGAGAGCCGCGAACACCGGGGAGCTGTTTTTT. The chain has TRBV9 and TRBJ2-2; tentative D call: TRBD2 (6 bases). Trimming shortened V by 7 bases and J by 0 bases, and 16 bases separated the two germline ends. The germline V gene encodes CDR1 SGDLS and CDR2 YYNGEE. CDR3 length equals 16 residues.

Many counts were recorded for this clonotype. CDR3 DNA: TGTGCCATCAGTGATCCAAGGGGCGCCGGTACCACTGAAGCTTTCTTT. As protein: CAISDPRGAGTTEAFF. The chain couples TRBV10-3 to TRBJ1-1; D may be TRBD1 (5 bases). The V gene lost 3 bases and the J gene lost 4 bases, with 18 bases spanning the gap. From germline, CDR1 is ENHRY and CDR2 SYGVKD. The length of the CDR3 is 16 residues.

DNA for the CDR3: TGTGCCAGCAGCGCCAGGGACAGGCCGGAAGCTTTCTTT. Encoded protein: CASSARDRPEAFF. The chain couples TRBV11-2 to TRBJ1-1, with 8 bases fitting TRBD1. The germline gives CDR1 SGHAT, CDR2 FQNNGV. The junction had 7 bases not matched to a gene; V was cut back by 5 bases and J by 8 bases. The length of the CDR3 is 13 residues.

This clonotype was detected a few times. The chain couples TRBV4-1 to TRBJ1-3; D is undetermined. This CDR3 is built from 12 residues. Trimming removed 4 bases from V and 11 bases from J, with 12 bases in between. Germline V CDR1 and CDR2: MGHRA, YSYEKL. This CDR3 reads CASSPGYRAIYF. The CDR3, as DNA: TGCGCCAGCAGCCCAGGATATAGGGCCATATATTTT.

This clonotype was counted ten times or more. V gene TRBV27 combines with J gene TRBJ1-2; D is unresolved. V was pared by 0 bases and J by 7 bases, with 15 bases between. Germline lookup yields CDR1 MNHEY and CDR2 SMNVEV (reference sequence). This CDR3 spans 15 amino acids. CDR3 loop: CASSLSGSFLLGYTF. CDR3 nucleotides: TGTGCCAGCAGTTTATCCGGTAGTTTCCTTCTTGGCTACACCTTC.

This clonotype was counted at least ten times. The chain combines TRBV12-3 or TRBV12-4 with TRBJ2-5; D not certain. The CDR3 runs to 14 residues. Trimming stripped 3 bases from V and 0 bases from J, with 8 bases between. The CDR3 DNA is TGTGCCAGCAGTTTGGACGGGTACCAAGAGACCCAGTACTTC. Encoded protein: CASSLDGYQETQYF.

In its sample, this clonotype was seen many times. The chain has TRBV24-1 and TRBJ1-2; tentatively, D is TRBD1 (6 bases). The CDR3 totals 14 residues. Germline V gene sequence: CDR1 KGHDR, CDR2 SFDVKD. V gave up 1 base and J gave up 8 bases, with 13 bases separating them. The CDR3 loop reads CATSDFRTARGYTF. CDR3 in DNA: TGTGCCACCAGTGATTTCAGGACAGCAAGGGGCTACACCTTC.

This clonotype has at least ten counts. This chain connects TRBV12-3 or TRBV12-4 to TRBJ2-7, with 9 bases matching TRBD1. Germline trimming cut 6 bases from V and 3 bases from J; bases unmatched to any gene: 9. This CDR3 region has 15 residues. The CDR3 sequence: CASSVTGGSSYEQYF. The CDR3 bases are TGTGCCAGCAGCGTCACAGGGGGCTCAAGCTACGAGCAGTACTTC.

This clonotype showed up just a few times. The J gene is TRBJ1-1, the V gene TRBV2; D call uncertain. The germline gives CDR1 SNHLY, CDR2 FYNNEI. CDR3 length: 13 residues. The V gene lost 7 bases and the J gene lost 4 bases, with 13 bases spanning the gap. For the CDR3, the DNA is TGTGCCAGCACCCAAGTTGCGGGCACTGAAGCTTTCTTT. Its protein product is CASTQVAGTEAFF. The full variable domain, in which reference TRBV2 and TRBJ1-1 provide the parts outside the CDR3, is EPEVTQTPSHQVTQMGQEVILRCVPISNHLYFYWYRQILGQKVEFLVSFYNNEISEKSEIFDDQFSVERPDGSNFTLKIRSTKLEDSAMYFCASTQVAGTEAFFGQGTRLTVV.

This clonotype occurred many times. This rearrangement joins TRBV28 to TRBJ1-5; no reliable D call. The CDR3 consists of 11 residues. The V gene lost 5 bases and the J gene lost 3 bases, with 2 bases spanning the gap. Germline CDR1 is MDHEN and CDR2 is SYDVKM. CDR3 loop: CASSANQPQHF. In DNA, the CDR3 is TGTGCCAGCAGTGCCAATCAGCCCCAGCATTTT.

The V gene is TRBV2, the J gene TRBJ2-5; 8 positions agree with TRBD1. The ends lost 7 bases at V and 2 bases at J; junction bases unmatched: 9. The CDR3 extends over 15 amino acids. Germline CDR1 and CDR2: SNHLY and FYNNEI. The CDR3 is CASTGTGEIQETQYF. Here the CDR3 DNA reads TGTGCCAGCACGGGGACAGGAGAGATTCAAGAGACCCAGTACTTC.